The subject of this entry is one T cell receptor (beta chain). This receptor's antigen is unknown. Base qualities were left out, and no much larger clone turns up one base away. The sample is drawn from a study of blood T cells in healthy people across ages (dated by TCRdb to 2014 to 2015). For the wider study: In model experiments, roughly one uniquely barcoded TCR beta cDNA molecule per two T cells was captured by template switching. Donors of different ages were randomly distributed across sequencing lanes to avoid experimental bias. For two donors (one aged 18 to 30 and one aged 80 or older), the study analyzed two additional independent replicas of 1 million unique cDNA reads from the same blood draw. The donors were split into four age groups: young (average around 17 years), middle-aged (roughly 42), aged (more than 60) and long-lived (82). Using deep sequencing normalized with unique cDNA molecular identifiers, the study measured how TCR beta repertoire diversity changes with age. Study-wide conclusions, independent of this receptor: Estimates of total diversity based on one million sequenced T cells were considered lower bounds and underestimates. Compared with the aged group, more naive CD4+ T cells, fewer expanded clones and increased TCR diversity were shown by the long-lived group, suggesting age selection. The CMV infection status of donors was not known, potentially confounding age-related changes in expanded clonotypes. As age increased, observed TCR beta diversity per million T cells dropped in a roughly linear way, and a significant reduction was already evident by age roughly 36. Conclusive comparison of naive and antigen-experienced compartments was prevented by the profiling of bulk unsorted PBMCs. The percentage of naive T cells measured by flow cytometry correlated strongly with observed TCR beta diversity.

The CDR3, from cysteine to phenylalanine, totals 16 residues. The only DNA kept is the CDR3, 48 bases in frame from the first base. According to the germline V gene, CDR1 reads SGDLS and CDR2 reads YYNGEE. The donors were under 40 Caucasian individuals from Russia, aged roughly 6 to 100 years, who were systemically healthy. Roughly 11 milliliters of peripheral blood were drawn from each donor into EDTA-treated Vacutainer tubes. Ficoll-Paque density-gradient centrifugation was used to isolate PBMCs, with at least 6.5 million per sample. Trizol reagent was used to extract total RNA from PBMCs, with at least 5.5 micrograms per sample. Naive CD45RAhigh/CD27high T cell percentages were measured by flow cytometry on a PBMC aliquot from every donor. Receptors were amplified or captured by 5' RACE. Sequenced on an Illumina HiSeq 2500. A second PCR of roughly 7 to 11 cycles was performed with a sample-barcoded 5' primer and a J-beta primer mix. Each TCR beta cDNA molecule received a unique molecular identifier from a template-switch 5' adaptor carrying 12 random nucleotides. Each sample yielded at least 2.5 million CDR3-containing paired-end reads. The Mint cDNA synthesis kit, primed by a TRBC-specific oligonucleotide, was used to synthesize first-strand cDNA from all RNA. All cDNA was treated with uracil-DNA glycosylase and then went through a first 18-cycle PCR with the universal primers M1SS and BC2_uni_R. Concerning the study's data processing: For normalization, 1 million high-quality reads were randomly selected from each sample, with every read carrying a distinct molecular identifier. Instead of being binned into consensus sequences, reads with shared molecular identifiers were discarded. MiTCR, run with a Q25 quality threshold and the strictest error-elimination algorithm, handled CDR3 identification, clonotype clustering and error correction. A nonparametric unseen species model with Euler transformation was used to estimate lower-bound total TCR beta diversity. The public reads were reanalyzed by TCRdb: fastp trimming at Q25, MiXCR alignment, in-frame beta chains only. Rows merge per CDR3 protein into single entries with the most common DNA and genes. V and J calls and clone size were set by TCRdb, not the authors. The table for this sample lists 550,000 to 750,000 distinct CDR3 sequences; under 25% of them were counted only once. Clones ranked in the top ten supply 3.6% of the sample.

The chain is made from TRBV9 and TRBJ2-5, and TRBD1 aligns with 9 junction nucleotides. The end of the DNA aligns better with TRBJ2-1, so the J call may be wrong. The TCR comes from a man aged 70 or older in good health. The specimen was blood. The CDR3 corresponds to CASSVEAGQGLDEQFF. The DNA sequence is TGTGCCAGCAGCGTAGAGGCTGGACAGGGGCTAGATGAGCAGTTCTTC.